This T cell receptor beta chain was recorded in a study of T cells in Graves' hyperthyroidism and ophthalmopathy. The study's findings and limits: Most expanded thyroid clonotypes above 0.001 also appeared in blood. The model's output predicted ophthalmopathy at a median of 6.5 months prior to onset.

The CDR3 regions of TCR beta were amplified from RNA transcripts. The HTBI set primed first-round TCR CDR3 RT-PCR. TCRdb reprocessed the multiplex PCR reads via MiXCR and lists one record per CDR3 protein. The repertoire consists of hundreds of thousands of distinct CDR3 sequences, with about 24% occurring once and the leading ten covering over 9%. The V gene's germline CDR1 is MNHNS and CDR2 SASEGT. The V and J ends lost 6 bases and 8 bases, in that order; junction bases with no gene match: 9. The CDR3 sequence is 13 residues long. This clonotype was picked up many times. Antigen: not known. The source is a woman in her twenties or thirties with Graves' ophthalmopathy. Sequencing was carried out using blood. This sequence joins TRBV6-1 and TRBJ1-2; 7 bases are a match to TRBD1. The CDR3 is CASRKQGLGGYTF. CDR3 nucleotides: TGTGCCAGCAGGAAACAGGGGTTGGGCGGCTACACCTTC.